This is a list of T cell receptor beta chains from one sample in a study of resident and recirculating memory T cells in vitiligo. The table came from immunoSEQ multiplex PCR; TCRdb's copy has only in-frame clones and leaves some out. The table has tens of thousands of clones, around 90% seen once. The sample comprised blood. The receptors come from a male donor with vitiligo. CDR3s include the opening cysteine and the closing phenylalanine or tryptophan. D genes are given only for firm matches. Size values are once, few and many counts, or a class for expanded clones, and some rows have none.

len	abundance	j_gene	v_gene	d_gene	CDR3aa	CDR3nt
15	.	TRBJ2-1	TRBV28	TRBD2	CASSILAGAYNEQFF	TGTGCCAGCAGCATACTAGCGGGAGCCTACAATGAGCAGTTCTTC
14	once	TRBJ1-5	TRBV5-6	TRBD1	CASSFTGGNQPQHF	TGTGCCAGCAGCTTTACAGGGGGCAATCAGCCCCAGCATTTT
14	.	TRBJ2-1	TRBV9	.	CASSPQGVYNEQFF	TGTGCCAGCAGCCCTCAAGGGGTCTACAATGAGCAGTTCTTC
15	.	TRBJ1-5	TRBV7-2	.	CASSLAFYSNQPQHF	TGTGCCAGCAGCTTAGCCTTCTATAGCAATCAGCCCCAGCATTTT
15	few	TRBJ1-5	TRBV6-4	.	CARREGHYSNQPQHF	TGTGCCAGGAGAGAGGGACACTATAGCAATCAGCCCCAGCATTTT
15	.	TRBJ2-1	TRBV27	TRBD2	CASSNLAGGRNEQFF	TGTGCCAGCAGTAATCTAGCGGGAGGGAGGAATGAGCAGTTCTTC
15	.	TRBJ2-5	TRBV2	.	CASSGLRGYQETQYF	TGTGCCAGCAGTGGCCTGAGGGGGTACCAAGAGACCCAGTACTTC
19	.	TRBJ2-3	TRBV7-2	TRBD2	CASSLSRTSEGGSTDTQYF	TGTGCCAGCAGCTTAAGTAGGACTAGCGAGGGAGGAAGCACAGATACGCAGTATTTT
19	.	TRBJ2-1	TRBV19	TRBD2	CASSIVGTSGRGSHNEQFF	TGTGCCAGTAGTATAGTTGGGACTAGCGGGAGGGGGTCCCACAATGAGCAGTTCTTC
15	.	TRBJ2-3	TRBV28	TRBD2	CASSYGTSGRSTQYF	TGTGCCAGCAGTTACGGGACTAGCGGGAGAAGTACGCAGTATTTT
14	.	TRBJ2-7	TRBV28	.	CASSPGQLPYEQYF	TGTGCCAGCAGCCCAGGACAGTTGCCCTACGAGCAGTACTTC
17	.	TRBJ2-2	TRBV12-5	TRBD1	CASGLGGWTGGTGELFF	TGTGCTAGTGGTTTGGGTGGTTGGACAGGGGGCACCGGGGAGCTGTTTTTT
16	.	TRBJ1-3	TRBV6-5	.	CASSYGGAMVGNTIYF	TGTGCCAGCAGTTATGGGGGGGCCATGGTTGGAAACACCATATATTTT
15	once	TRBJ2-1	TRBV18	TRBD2	CASSLLAGDYNEQFF	TGTGCCAGCTCACTACTAGCGGGAGATTACAATGAGCAGTTCTTC
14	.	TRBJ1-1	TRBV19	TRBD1	CASSDRGMNTEAFF	TGTGCCAGTAGTGACAGGGGAATGAACACTGAAGCTTTCTTT
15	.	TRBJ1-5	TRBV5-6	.	CASSKDGGYNQPQHF	TGTGCCAGCAGCAAAGATGGCGGTTACAATCAGCCCCAGCATTTT
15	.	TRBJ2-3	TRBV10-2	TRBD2	CASSETSGMADTQYF	TGCGCCAGCAGTGAGACTAGCGGGATGGCAGATACGCAGTATTTT
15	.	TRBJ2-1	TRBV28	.	CASSLSAKPYNEQFF	TGTGCCAGCAGCCTTAGCGCCAAGCCTTACAATGAGCAGTTCTTC
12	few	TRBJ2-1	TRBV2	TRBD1	CASSSDREGQFF	TGTGCCAGCAGTTCCGACAGGGAAGGGCAGTTCTTC
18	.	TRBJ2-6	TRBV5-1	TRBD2	CASSRLAGVLSGANVLTF	TGCGCCAGCAGCCGACTAGCGGGAGTGCTCTCTGGGGCCAACGTCCTGACTTTC
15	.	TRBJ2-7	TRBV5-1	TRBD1	CASSLAPGQPHEQYF	TGCGCCAGCAGCTTGGCCCCGGGACAGCCCCACGAGCAGTACTTC
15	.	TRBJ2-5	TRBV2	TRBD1	CASNGGTGGRETQYF	TGTGCCAGCAACGGCGGGACAGGGGGACGGGAGACCCAGTACTTC
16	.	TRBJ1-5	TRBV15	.	CATSREGGAGNQPQHF	TGTGCCACCAGCAGAGAGGGGGGGGCGGGCAATCAGCCCCAGCATTTT